This T cell receptor beta chain was retrieved from a study of cytomegalovirus exposure and HLA in healthy donors. Study findings and constraints: Per a later analysis, HLA-associated TCR beta chains showed more clonal expansion than other, equally common TCR beta chains.

As concerns this clone: As yet, its antigen is unknown.

The PCR used 60 Vbeta and 13 Jbeta primers. The protocol was immunoSEQ multiplex PCR, while the TCRdb copy is restricted to in-frame clones and leaves out a portion. The table lists approximately 150,000 clones, 60% to 80% of them singletons. J gave up 3 bases and V 3 bases, and 10 bases lay outside the gene matches. CDR1 and CDR2 (germline): SGHNT, YENEEA. CDR3 length equals 18 residues. The TCR comes from a male donor in good health and CMV-seronegative. The specimen sequenced was PBMCs. The chain uses TRBV11-3 and TRBJ1-6, with 8 positions matching TRBD1. As DNA, the CDR3 is TGTGCCAGCAGCTTCACCGGGACAGGACTAAACTATAATTCACCCCTCCACTTT. It translates to CASSFTGTGLNYNSPLHF.